The 30 T cell receptor beta chains given below trace back to one sample, sequenced in a study of blood T cell repertoires in COVID-19. Produced via immunoSEQ multiplex PCR; TCRdb's table is partial and in-frame only. The table includes some 220,000 clones, 80% detected once. Sequencing was done on a sample of peripheral blood. The receptors shown here come from a human donor in a cohort sampled during active COVID-19.

The chain links TRBV29-1 to TRBJ2-5, with D perhaps TRBD2 (5 bases). The V and J ends lost 5 bases and 7 bases respectively, with 17 bases between them. Germline-derived CDR1 and CDR2 are SQVTM and ANQGSEA. This CDR3 spans 13 amino acids. The CDR3, as DNA: TGCAGCGTTAGGCTGGCGGGCCCGGGGACCCAGTACTTC. It translates to CSVRLAGPGTQYF.

The rearrangement joins TRBV24-1 to TRBJ2-3, with D tentatively TRBD1 (6 bases). Trimming took 4 bases from V and 5 from J, leaving 9 bases between them. CDR3 length: 13 amino acids. The V gene's germline CDR1 is KGHDR and CDR2 SFDVKD. This chain's CDR3 is CATSDRQVDTQYF. The CDR3 region has the DNA TGTGCCACCAGTGACCGACAGGTAGATACGCAGTATTTT.

The V gene is TRBV21-1, the J gene TRBJ2-1; the table names TRBD1, a call not compared with the DNA. TRBV21-1 is a known pseudogene. The CDR3 consists of 15 residues. DNA of the CDR3: TGTGCCAGCAGCAAAGACCTGACAGGGCTCAATGAGCAGTTCTTC. Amino acids: CASSKDLTGLNEQFF.

This rearrangement joins TRBV20-1 to TRBJ2-7; possibly TRBD2 for D (5 bases). V shed 5 bases and J shed 6 bases, with 11 bases lying between them. The CDR3 is made up of 11 amino acids. Per germline, CDR1 DFQATT and CDR2 SNEGSKA (reference sequence). CDR3 DNA: TGCAGTGCTGGAGGTCCCGGCGAGCAGTACTTC. It specifies CSAGGPGEQYF.

This clone was seen a few times. The genes are TRBV13 and TRBJ2-2; TRBD2 agrees at 11 bases. The V segment lost 3 bases and the J segment 3 bases; nucleotides outside the gene matches: 6. Germline V gives CDR1 PRHDT, CDR2 FYEKMQ (reference sequence). There are 17 residues in the CDR3. The CDR3 DNA sequence: TGTGCCAGCAGCTTGAGCGTGACTAGCGGGGACACCGGGGAGCTGTTTTTT. It codes for CASSLSVTSGDTGELFF.

The chain links TRBV29-1 to TRBJ2-7, with 12 nucleotides matching TRBD2. V trimming: 3 bases; J trimming: 5 bases; junction bases outside the gene matches: 5. This CDR3 is 14 amino acids long. Germline V gene data show CDR1 as SQVTM and CDR2 as ANQGSEA. CDR3 amino acids: CSVDVTSGSDEQYF. The CDR3 DNA reads TGCAGCGTTGATGTGACTAGCGGGAGCGACGAGCAGTACTTC.

This clone was observed a single time. The gene calls are TRBV28 and TRBJ2-5; the D gene is possibly TRBD2 (5 bases). Between the trimmed V and J ends, which lost 6 bases and 4 bases, there was a span of 24 bases. The germline CDR1 and CDR2 sequences are MDHEN and SYDVKM. The CDR3 is 17 amino acids. The CDR3 DNA is TGTGCCAGCAGACTCGGTATGGGCCTACTTGGAGGAGAGACCCAGTACTTC. It translates to CASRLGMGLLGGETQYF.

On this clone itself: Lacking the conserved final phenylalanine or tryptophan, this CDR3 likely reflects a read error. The DNA is left out, because the CDR3 cannot be placed on it with certainty; the CDR3 is given as TCRdb lists it. The V call is TRBV15, the J call TRBJ1-2; no DNA check was done on the table's D call, TRBD1. Germline-derived CDR1 and CDR2 are LNHNV and YYDKDF (reference sequence). The CDR3 region is 13 residues in length, termini included. CDR3 region: CATSRDGIGGKSL.

The chain is built from TRBV5-6 and TRBJ2-7; 7 bases match TRBD2. This CDR3 has 13 amino acids. V lost 1 base and J lost 6; bases outside the gene matches: 4. Germline lookup yields CDR1 SGHDT and CDR2 YYEEEE. In nucleotides, the CDR3 is TGTGCCAGCAGCTTGACTCGGGGGGTCGAGCAGTACTTC. This codes for CASSLTRGVEQYF.

The CDR3 region has the DNA TGTGCCAGCAGTTACTCCAGGCGAACGAACACTGAAGCTTTCTTT. Translated: CASSYSRRTNTEAFF. The chain employs TRBV6-5 and TRBJ1-1, with D hard to call. With 0 bases removed from V and 1 base from J, the gap between germline ends came to 9 bases. The CDR3 has 15 amino acids. Germline V gene data show CDR1 as MNHEY and CDR2 as SVGAGI.

The chain's CDR3 is CASSVEGAYSGNTIYF. The CDR3 region has the DNA TGTGCCAGCAGCGTAGAGGGAGCTTACTCTGGAAACACCATATATTTT. This sequence joins TRBV9 and TRBJ1-3; D is unclear. CDR1 is SGDLS, CDR2 YYNGEE, per germline. The CDR3 has 16 amino acids. Deletions cut 0 bases from V and 0 bases from J, with 10 bases between.

The gene calls are TRBV5-1 and TRBJ2-7; 8 bases are a match to TRBD1. There are 13 residues in the CDR3. J lost 5 bases, V lost 4 bases, and 5 bases had no gene match. CDR1 SGHRS and CDR2 YFSETQ come from the germline V gene. This chain's CDR3 is CASSVPTGDEQYF. Written as DNA, the CDR3 is TGCGCCAGCAGCGTCCCGACAGGGGACGAGCAGTACTTC.

V is TRBV2 and J is TRBJ2-3; no reliable D call. The germline gives CDR1 SNHLY, CDR2 FYNNEI. This CDR3 spans 14 amino acids. The germline V and J ends were trimmed by 7 bases and 2 bases, with 13 bases remaining between them. The CDR3, as DNA: TGTGCCAGCAAGAGTTTCCACCCCACAGATACGCAGTATTTT. Encoded protein: CASKSFHPTDTQYF.

The rearrangement joins TRBV4-1 to TRBJ2-2; 8 nucleotides agree with TRBD2. Germline V gives CDR1 MGHRA, CDR2 YSYEKL. The junction had 7 bases not matched to a gene; V was cut back by 4 bases and J by 6 bases. The CDR3 has 15 amino acids. CDR3 in amino acids: CASSLSGSKSGELFF. The CDR3 DNA sequence: TGCGCCAGCAGCCTAAGCGGGAGTAAATCCGGGGAGCTGTTTTTT.

CDR3 residues: CASSQEPGRGYEQYF. CDR3 sequence (DNA): TGCGCCAGCAGCCAAGAACCCGGTCGGGGTTACGAGCAGTACTTC. V usage is TRBV4-3 and J usage is TRBJ2-7; a weak D match, TRBD2 (5 bases). V was trimmed by 0 bases and J by 4 bases, leaving 13 bases between them. In germline, CDR1 is LGHNA, CDR2 YSLEER. The CDR3 loop spans 15 amino acids.

V and J are TRBV27 and TRBJ1-3; tentative D call: TRBD1 (5 bases). This CDR3 spans 14 amino acids. Trimming pared 8 bases from V and 0 bases from J, leaving 11 bases between. Germline V lookup: CDR1 MNHEY, CDR2 SMNVEV (reference sequence). CDR3 residues: CASSQGISGNTIYF. The CDR3 DNA reads as TGTGCCAGCTCGCAGGGCATCTCTGGAAACACCATATATTTT.

The genes are TRBV28 and TRBJ1-2; D is possibly TRBD1 (5 bases). This CDR3 is built from 13 residues. The V gene's germline CDR1 is MDHEN and CDR2 SYDVKM. Trimming shortened V by 5 bases and J by 9 bases, and 16 bases separated the two germline ends. The chain's CDR3 is CASSLVGGMRYTF. The DNA for the CDR3 is TGTGCCAGCAGTCTGGTGGGGGGTATGCGCTACACCTTC.

The CDR3 here is CASSFFSGGSSYNEQFF. CDR3 nucleotide sequence: TGTGCCAGCAGTTTCTTTAGCGGGGGGAGCTCCTACAATGAGCAGTTCTTC. The chain employs TRBV27 and TRBJ2-1; TRBD2 agrees at 10 bases. Trimming cost V 3 bases and J 0 bases; bases outside gene matches: 5. Per germline, CDR1 MNHEY and CDR2 SMNVEV (reference sequence). This CDR3 contains 17 residues.

The V call is TRBV6-2 or TRBV6-3, the J call TRBJ1-2, with 10 bases lining up with TRBD1. In germline, CDR1 is MNHEY, CDR2 SVGEGT. The junction had 0 bases not matched to a gene; V was cut back by 2 bases and J by 3 bases. The CDR3 loop spans 14 amino acids. CDR3 coding DNA: TGTGCCAGCAGTTACGGACAGGGGGACTATGGCTACACCTTC. As protein: CASSYGQGDYGYTF.

CDR3 sequence: CASSRLKTSDEQFF. The CDR3 DNA reads as TGTGCCAGTAGTCGCCTCAAAACTTCGGATGAGCAGTTCTTC. The V and J genes are TRBV19 and TRBJ2-1; D not resolved. Between the trimmed V and J ends, which lost 5 bases and 8 bases, there was a span of 16 bases. CDR3 length equals 14 residues. The germline V gene encodes CDR1 LNHDA and CDR2 SQIVND (reference sequence).

The J gene is TRBJ2-1, the V gene TRBV4-3, with TRBD2 matching over 8 bases. The germline gives CDR1 LGHNA, CDR2 YSLEER. V dropped 2 bases and J dropped 4; count of bases not matched to a gene: 10. This CDR3 spans 17 amino acids. CDR3 sequence reads: CASSQSTSELYYNEQFF. The CDR3, as DNA: TGCGCCAGCAGCCAATCGACTAGCGAGTTATATTACAATGAGCAGTTCTTC.

Only a few counts were recorded for this clone. The V and J genes are TRBV28 and TRBJ2-7, with a possible D match to TRBD2 (6 bases). Germline V gene lookup returns CDR1 MDHEN and CDR2 SYDVKM. CDR3 length: 14 residues. The V end lost 7 bases, the J end lost 2 bases, and 15 bases lay between the germline ends. CDR3 sequence reads: CASKKRVLTYEQYF. CDR3 coding DNA: TGTGCCAGCAAAAAGCGGGTTCTTACCTACGAGCAGTACTTC. The full variable domain, rest sourced from reference TRBV28 and TRBJ2-7, is DVKVTQSSRYLVKRTGEKVFLECVQDMDHENMFWYRQDPGLGLRLIYFSYDVKMKEKGDIPEGYSVSREKKERFSLILESASTNQTSMYLCASKKRVLTYEQYFGPGTRLTVT.

The chain employs TRBV28 and TRBJ2-4; TRBD2 agrees at 8 bases. V lost 3 bases to trimming and J lost 6 bases; unmatched junction nucleotides: 16. Germline V lookup: CDR1 MDHEN, CDR2 SYDVKM. CDR3 size: 18 residues. CDR3 DNA: TGTGCCAGCAGTTTTTTGGGCGCGGGAGGTTCAGTACGAAACATTCAGTACTTC. It translates to CASSFLGAGGSVRNIQYF.

V gene TRBV9 combines with J gene TRBJ1-2, with unresolved D. The V end was cut by 0 bases, the J end by 8 bases, with 8 bases between. CDR1 is SGDLS and CDR2 is YYNGEE in the germline V gene. CDR3 length: 12 residues. The CDR3 DNA is TGTGCCAGCAGCGTAGGGAGGCGCGGCTACACCTTC. Amino acid sequence: CASSVGRRGYTF.

The V call is TRBV13, the J call TRBJ2-5, with D tentatively TRBD2 (5 bases). The germline V gene encodes CDR1 PRHDT and CDR2 FYEKMQ (reference sequence). The CDR3 spans 13 residues. Trimming took off 4 bases at V and 5 bases at J, with 11 bases between the two ends. CDR3 sequence reads: CASSSEKRETQYF. Written as DNA, the CDR3 is TGTGCCAGCAGCTCTGAGAAGCGGGAGACCCAGTACTTC.

The gene calls are TRBV27 and TRBJ2-7, with D maybe TRBD2 (7 bases). The germline V gene encodes CDR1 MNHEY and CDR2 SMNVEV (reference sequence). The CDR3 loop spans 15 amino acids. The V and J ends lost 7 bases and 4 bases respectively, with 20 bases between them. The CDR3 spells CASKGGGANLYEQYF. For the CDR3, the DNA is TGTGCCAGCAAGGGCGGGGGCGCTAATTTGTACGAGCAGTACTTC.

The rearrangement links TRBV5-4 to TRBJ1-2; TRBD1 matches at 7 bases. The V and J ends lost 1 base and 0 bases, in that order; junction bases with no gene match: 0. The CDR3 sequence is 14 residues long. Germline V gives CDR1 SGHNT, CDR2 YYREEE (reference sequence). DNA for the CDR3: TGTGCCAGCAGCTTGACAGGGGCTAACTATGGCTACACCTTC. Encoded protein: CASSLTGANYGYTF.

The V and J genes are TRBV20-1 and TRBJ2-7; D is possibly TRBD1 (6 bases). Germline values: CDR1 DFQATT, CDR2 SNEGSKA (reference sequence). The CDR3 runs to 11 residues. Trimming left V 4 bases short and J 7 bases short, with 11 bases between. The CDR3, as DNA: TGCAGTGCTACCTGGACAGAAGAGCAGTACTTC. Protein sequence: CSATWTEEQYF.

The chain is built from TRBV29-1 and TRBJ2-1; 7 bases fit TRBD2. Germline assignment: CDR1 SQVTM and CDR2 ANQGSEA. This CDR3 spans 15 amino acids. V lost 4 bases and J lost 8; bases outside the gene matches: 14. The CDR3 region has the DNA TGCAGCGTTGTCGGCGGGAGAGGGTTGAGGCATGAGCAGTTCTTC. As protein: CSVVGGRGLRHEQFF.

V is TRBV11-1 and J is TRBJ2-7, with D maybe TRBD2 (5 bases). The V and J ends lost 4 bases and 3 bases respectively, with 19 bases between them. The germline V gene encodes CDR1 SGHAT and CDR2 FQDESV (reference sequence). This CDR3 contains 16 residues. DNA for the CDR3: TGTGCCAGCAGCTCGTGGACTCCCGCCGAGGGCTACGAGCAGTACTTC. This sequence encodes CASSSWTPAEGYEQYF.